This T cell receptor beta chain was identified in a study of T cells in women clearing cervical HPV infection. Study observations and caveats: Combining TCR richness with V gene abundances gave roughly 0.8 AUC. T-cell numbers per sample were unknown and may explain richness differences. TRBV6-7 abundance was lower in cases than controls (around 0.11% versus 0.15%).

CDR3 length equals 14 residues. J lost 0 bases, V lost 6 bases, and 3 bases had no gene match. The method was immunoSEQ multiplex PCR; TCRdb's version includes in-frame clones alone and lacks a portion of them. The table for this sample gives fewer than 40,000 clones. A remark on this clone: Its target is not known. The read stops 3 residues short of the end of the CDR3; the missing end is completed from the germline J gene.

The chain uses TRBV12-3 or TRBV12-4 and TRBJ2-7, with 9 nucleotides matching TRBD2. The sequenced sample consisted of blood buffy coat. The clonotype was recovered from a woman between 18 and 70 years old with a cervical HPV16 infection that either progressed to CIN3+ or cleared (not recorded which). Incomplete CDR3 DNA: TGTGCCAGCAGCCTTAGCGGGAGCTCCTACGAG. Its protein product is CASSLSGSSYE. From start to end, the CDR3 is CASSLSGSSYEQYF.